Below are 13 T cell receptor beta chains sequenced from a single sample in a study of blood T cells in healthy people across ages. With a J-beta primer mix and a sample-barcoded 5' primer, a second PCR ran roughly 6 to 11 cycles. From the 5' RACE reads, TCRdb called clonotypes with MiXCR, one entry per CDR3 protein. The sample records some 1.7 million distinct CDR3 sequences, over 25% being singletons. Sequenced sample: blood. These receptors all come from a woman aged 25 to 39 in good health.

The gene calls are TRBV6-1 and TRBJ2-5; D is unclear. Per germline, CDR1 MNHNS and CDR2 SASEGT. V was cut by 3 bases and J by 1 base, with 12 bases left in between. There are 15 residues in the CDR3. CDR3 coding DNA: TGTGCCAGCAGTGATCCTCTCTTAGGCCAAGAGACCCAGTACTTC. This encodes CASSDPLLGQETQYF.

In its sample, this clonotype was seen a few times. The V and J genes are TRBV7-9 and TRBJ2-1; the match to TRBD2 covers 7 bases. V lost 5 bases to trimming and J lost 8 bases; unmatched junction nucleotides: 9. The CDR3 is 14 residues long. Germline CDR1 reads SEHNR; CDR2 reads FQNEAQ (reference sequence). CDR3 residues: CASSPASGVHEQFF. As DNA, the CDR3 is TGTGCCAGCAGCCCTGCTAGCGGTGTCCATGAGCAGTTCTTC.

This chain links TRBV15 with TRBJ2-2; no firm D call. Germline loops: CDR1 LNHNV, CDR2 YYDKDF (reference sequence). V shed 0 bases and J shed 1 base, with 12 bases lying between them. There are 17 residues in the CDR3. CDR3 DNA sequence: TGTGCCACCAGCAGAGATCCTTCCGGTCAGAACACCGGGGAGCTGTTTTTT. This translates into CATSRDPSGQNTGELFF. Drawing the rest from reference TRBV15 and TRBJ2-2, the complete variable domain is DAMVIQNPRYQVTQFGKPVTLSCSQTLNHNVMYWYQQKSSQAPKLLFHYYDKDFNNEADTPDNFQSRRPNTSFCFLDIRSPGLGDTAMYLCATSRDPSGQNTGELFFGEGSRLTVL.

This sequence joins TRBV10-3 and TRBJ2-7, with TRBD1 matching over 9 bases. V dropped 4 bases and J dropped 4; count of bases not matched to a gene: 8. The CDR3 has 15 amino acids. CDR1 is ENHRY, CDR2 SYGVKD, per germline. The CDR3 DNA follows: TGTGCCATCAGTGTGAAGGGACAGGGTTTTTACGAGCAGTACTTC. Its translation: CAISVKGQGFYEQYF.

The chain couples TRBV20-1 to TRBJ2-1; 7 bases align to TRBD2. The J call may be faulty, since TRBJ2-7 better matches the DNA end. CDR3 length: 16 residues. From germline, CDR1 is DFQATT and CDR2 SNEGSKA (reference sequence). CDR3 loop: CSASQPGGYSYNEQYF. The CDR3 DNA sequence: TGCAGTGCTAGCCAGCCGGGGGGTTACTCCTACAATGAGCAGTACTTC.

In the case of this clonotype: The junction differs from germline at one of its ends, possibly a read error. In DNA, the CDR3 is TGCAGTGCTAGACTCCCGGGGGAAAAACGGTTTTTT. This gives the protein CSARLPGEKRFF. This chain links TRBV20-1 with TRBJ1-4; tentative D call: TRBD1 (5 bases). The CDR3 is made up of 12 amino acids. The germline CDR1 and CDR2 sequences are DFQATT and SNEGSKA (reference sequence).

The rearrangement links TRBV13 to TRBJ2-2; D is uncertain. This CDR3 contains 13 residues. The V end was cut by 3 bases, the J end by 3 bases, with 5 bases between. The germline CDR1 and CDR2 sequences are PRHDT and FYEKMQ (reference sequence). The CDR3: CASSFPDTGELFF. Here the CDR3 DNA reads TGTGCCAGCAGCTTCCCGGACACCGGGGAGCTGTTTTTT.

As for this clonotype: A read error may explain this, as a much larger clone is one base away. The chain uses TRBV7-2 and TRBJ2-1; D remains unclear. The V end was cut by 1 base, the J end by 10 bases, with 11 bases between. The CDR3 totals 13 residues. Germline-derived CDR1 and CDR2 are SGHTA and FQGNSA. The CDR3 reads CASSLGGFKEQFF. The CDR3 DNA follows: TGTGCCAGCAGCTTAGGAGGCTTCAAGGAGCAGTTCTTC.

The chain combines TRBV7-2 with TRBJ2-3; 9 bases fit TRBD2. Losses at the gene ends were 8 bases for V and 4 bases for J; bases not matched to a gene: 13. The CDR3 is 16 amino acids. The germline V gene has CDR1 SGHTA and CDR2 FQGNSA. CDR3 loop: CASGPRGVAGADTQYF. The CDR3 DNA reads TGTGCCAGCGGCCCACGGGGGGTAGCGGGAGCAGATACGCAGTATTTT.

This clonotype was seen many times. V usage is TRBV12-3 or TRBV12-4 and J usage is TRBJ1-3, with D hard to call. This CDR3 contains 12 residues. Trimming took off 2 bases at V and 1 base at J, with 0 bases between the two ends. As DNA, the CDR3 is TGTGCCAGCAGTTTATCTGGAAACACCATATATTTT. It yields the protein CASSLSGNTIYF.

This clonotype has ten or more counts. The CDR3 here is CASSPSGVRYNEQFF. As DNA, the CDR3 is TGTGCCAGCAGCCCGAGCGGGGTGCGCTACAATGAGCAGTTCTTC. The chain recombines TRBV12-3 or TRBV12-4 with TRBJ2-1; the match to TRBD2 covers 7 bases. Germline trimming cut 6 bases from V and 3 bases from J; bases unmatched to any gene: 8. This CDR3 has 15 amino acids.

V gene TRBV11-2 combines with J gene TRBJ2-3, with TRBD2 identical over 8 bases. V shed 10 bases, J shed 6 bases, and the junction held 9 bases outside the gene matches. CDR1 is SGHAT, CDR2 FQNNGV, per germline. The CDR3 loop spans 13 amino acids. CDR3 region: CATGAGGGDTQYF. DNA of the CDR3: TGTGCCACCGGCGCGGGGGGCGGGGATACGCAGTATTTT.

In its sample, this clonotype was seen once. V is TRBV27 and J is TRBJ1-6, with D perhaps TRBD1 (6 bases). The CDR3 has 15 residues. The V and J ends lost 7 bases and 8 bases respectively, with 18 bases between them. The germline CDR1 and CDR2 sequences are MNHEY and SMNVEV (reference sequence). CDR3 protein: CASNDRDKSYSPLHF. The CDR3 region has the DNA TGTGCCAGCAACGACCGGGACAAGAGTTATTCACCCCTCCACTTT.